These 2 T cell receptor beta chains were all obtained from the same sample, sequenced in a study of T cell repertoires in cytomegalovirus infection. One entry per CDR3 protein results from TCRdb running MiXCR on the reads. Of a few hundred thousand distinct CDR3 sequences in the sample, approximately 40% were seen once. Their antigens are not known. Here the sequenced sample was cultured PBMCs, taken from culture after CMV antigen stimulation. These receptors all stem from a human donor in good health (CMV status not recorded). Some clones in this sample may be carry-over from other donors' samples.

The chain couples TRBV7-9 to TRBJ2-5; 7 nucleotides line up with TRBD2. Trimming took 5 bases from V and 4 from J; bases not matched to a gene: 10. Germline V gene sequence: CDR1 SEHNR, CDR2 FQNEAQ (reference sequence). The CDR3 is made up of 15 amino acids. The CDR3 region has the DNA TGTGCCAGCAGCCCTAGGGAGGGGTCCGGAGAGACCCAGTACTTC. Protein product: CASSPREGSGETQYF.

This sequence joins TRBV25-1 and TRBJ2-3; D is tentatively TRBD1 or TRBD2 (5 bases each). Germline-derived CDR1 and CDR2 are MGHDK and SYGVNS. V was clipped by 3 bases and J by 2 bases, with 15 bases between them. The CDR3 is 16 amino acids. This CDR3 reads CASSDPRGPHTDTQYF. The CDR3 bases are TGTGCCAGCAGTGATCCCCGGGGCCCCCACACAGATACGCAGTATTTT. Looking up the rest from reference TRBV25-1 and TRBJ2-3 gives the full variable domain: EADIYQTPRYLVIGTGKKITLECSQTMGHDKMYWYQQDPGMELHLIHYSYGVNSTEKGDLSSESTVSRIRTEHFPLTLESARPSHTSQYLCASSDPRGPHTDTQYFGPGTRLTVL.